What follows are 10 T cell receptor beta chains derived from one specimen sequenced in a study of control samples from healthy donors and cancer patients. Using immunoSEQ multiplex PCR, the repertoire was profiled, and TCRdb retains in-frame clones only, with some absent. The profile shows tens of thousands of clones, about 91% of them singletons. The sequenced material came from blood. Receptors were obtained from a middle-aged man in good health.

In this sample, this clone turned up a few times. This CDR3 is CAWRGDRTNEKLFF. In DNA, the CDR3 is TGTGCCTGGAGGGGGGACAGAACTAATGAAAAACTGTTTTTT. The chain uses TRBV30 and TRBJ1-4; 7 bases are shared with TRBD1. Germline V gene sequence: CDR1 GTSNPN, CDR2 SVGIG (reference sequence). The CDR3 runs 14 residues. Trimming removed 3 bases from V and 1 base from J; junction bases left unmatched: 2.

The chain couples TRBV10-2 to TRBJ1-5; D is unclear. This CDR3 has 14 residues. V was pared by 8 bases and J by 4 bases, with 15 bases between. Germline V gene lookup returns CDR1 WSHSY and CDR2 SAAADI. The CDR3 DNA is TGCGCCAGCCCCCTCCGGAACAGTAATCAGCCCCAGCATTTT. It encodes CASPLRNSNQPQHF.

Details on this clone: The junction shows a germline mismatch at one end, possibly a read error. The chain joins TRBV30 to TRBJ2-2; D uncertain. The CDR3 length is 13 residues. Per the germline V gene, CDR1 is GTSNPN and CDR2 is SVGIG (reference sequence). Written as DNA, the CDR3 is TGTGTCTGGAGTCCCATGAGGTCGGGGGAGCTGTTTTTT. It specifies CVWSPMRSGELFF. The variable domain in full, with the rest retrieved from reference TRBV30 and TRBJ2-2, is SQTIHQWPATLVQPVGSPLSLECTVEGTSNPNLYWYRQAAGRGLQLLFYSVGIGQISSEVPQNLSASRPQDRQFILSSKKLLLSDSGFYLCVWSPMRSGELFFGEGSRLTVL.

CDR3 region: CAISGGLYNQPQHF. Written as DNA, the CDR3 is TGTGCCATCAGTGGGGGACTGTACAATCAGCCCCAGCATTTT. The genes are TRBV10-3 and TRBJ1-5, with D possibly matching TRBD1 (5 bases). The CDR3 contains 14 residues. Germline V lookup: CDR1 ENHRY, CDR2 SYGVKD. Trimming took off 4 bases at V and 3 bases at J, with 10 bases between the two ends.

The chain carries TRBV7-2 and TRBJ1-3; unclear D gene. The CDR3 is made up of 16 amino acids. Trimming pared 6 bases from V and 0 bases from J, leaving 15 bases between. Germline CDR1 reads SGHTA; CDR2 reads FQGNSA. The CDR3 sequence: CASSLLGLISGNTIYF. The CDR3 nucleotides are TGTGCCAGCAGTTTATTAGGACTGATCTCTGGAAACACCATATATTTT.

This chain connects TRBV6-2 or TRBV6-3 to TRBJ2-3, with D hard to call. The V and J ends lost 4 bases and 0 bases respectively, with 14 bases between them. The V gene's germline CDR1 is MNHEY and CDR2 SVGEGT. The CDR3 has 16 residues. This chain's CDR3 is CASSWPGKTSTDTQYF. The CDR3 DNA sequence: TGTGCCAGCAGTTGGCCAGGCAAGACTAGCACAGATACGCAGTATTTT.

The V gene is TRBV9, the J gene TRBJ2-5, with TRBD2 as a possible D gene (7 bases). The CDR3 runs to 18 residues. Trimming pared 6 bases from V and 4 bases from J, leaving 28 bases between. Germline V gene data show CDR1 as SGDLS and CDR2 as YYNGEE. The CDR3 DNA follows: TGTGCCAGCAAGAGAGGGGCGGGGGAATGGGGGCTTGGAGAGACCCAGTACTTC. Amino acid sequence: CASKRGAGEWGLGETQYF.

This sequence joins TRBV30 and TRBJ1-1; weak D call: TRBD1 (6 bases). Between the trimmed V and J ends, which lost 2 bases and 6 bases, there was a span of 10 bases. CDR3 length equals 12 residues. CDR1 and CDR2 from the germline V gene are GTSNPN and SVGIG (reference sequence). CDR3: CAWSSRGAEAFF. The DNA of the CDR3 is TGTGCCTGGAGTAGCAGGGGCGCTGAAGCTTTCTTT.

The chain recombines TRBV2 with TRBJ2-7; D possibly corresponds to TRBD2 (7 bases). The germline CDR1 and CDR2 sequences are SNHLY and FYNNEI. Trimming stripped 1 base from V and 0 bases from J, with 13 bases between. The CDR3 totals 16 residues. The CDR3 region is CASSEEGGVSSYEQYF. CDR3 in DNA: TGTGCCAGCAGTGAAGAGGGGGGGGTCAGCTCCTACGAGCAGTACTTC.

In nucleotides, the CDR3 is TGTGCCAGCAGCACGGAGGGGTCAGGGGGCTTTCAAGAGACCCAGTACTTC. Translation: CASSTEGSGGFQETQYF. V gene TRBV5-8 combines with J gene TRBJ2-5; 8 positions agree with TRBD1. Germline V gene lookup returns CDR1 SGHTS and CDR2 YDEGEE. This CDR3 contains 17 residues. Trimming took 4 bases from V and 2 from J; bases not matched to a gene: 13. Drawing the rest from reference TRBV5-8 and TRBJ2-5, the complete variable domain is EAGVTQSPTHLIKTRGQQATLRCSPISGHTSVYWYQQALGLGLQFLLWYDEGEERNRGNFPPRFSGRQFPNYSSELNVNALELEDSALYLCASSTEGSGGFQETQYFGPGTRLLVL.